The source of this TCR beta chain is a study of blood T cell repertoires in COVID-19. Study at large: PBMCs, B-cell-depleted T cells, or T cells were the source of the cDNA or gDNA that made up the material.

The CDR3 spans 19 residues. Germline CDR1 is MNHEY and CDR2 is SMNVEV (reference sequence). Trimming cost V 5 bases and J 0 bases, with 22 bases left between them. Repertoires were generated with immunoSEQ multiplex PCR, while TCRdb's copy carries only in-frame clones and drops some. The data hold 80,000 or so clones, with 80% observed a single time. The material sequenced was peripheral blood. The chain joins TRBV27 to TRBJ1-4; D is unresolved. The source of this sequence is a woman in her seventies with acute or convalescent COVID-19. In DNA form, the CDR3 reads TGTGCCAGCAGTGCCCCCGGGAGTGGGGTTCATGCAACTAATGAAAAACTGTTTTTT. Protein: CASSAPGSGVHATNEKLFF.